This is a list of T cell receptor delta chains from one sample in a study of Vδ1+ human thymocytes. TCRdb re-called the multiplex PCR reads using CATT. The sample yields approximately 25,000 delta-chain clones, 25% to 35% seen once. The sequenced sample was Vdelta1+ gamma-delta thymocytes from the thymus. All receptors derive from a boy younger than two who had congenital heart surgery. Both conserved end residues are part of each CDR3. The order of the fields is V gene, CDR3 protein.

TRDV1 CALGEPIKVVEGWRSTTDKLIF
TRDV1 CALGGPPKAFLWVLGYTDKLIF
TRDV1 CALGEALGRPLGDRVSYTDKLIF
TRDV1 CALGELPLLPVCTPPDKLIF
TRDV1 CALGGTFLLGDTVPQFLYTDKLIF
TRDV1 CALGISVVGRYTDKLIF
TRDV1 CALGELGTLTDKLIF
TRDV1 CALGEMLGVPGRGSSDTDKLIF
TRDV1 CALGASDFPMYWGILTYTDKLIF
TRDV1 CALGELSVGLSGGYGYKLIF
TRDV1 CALGEDFGTGGYRVVVTDKLIF
TRDV1 CALGERPRPASYWGVYTDKLIF
TRDV1 CALGELVGSYGIRLYTDKLIF
TRDV1 CALGEALPHWGILNTDKLIF
TRDV1 CALGEPPNPWGIQSYTDKPIF
TRDV1 CALGEVMGGLIF
TRDV1 CALGESGGYLPLGDGLIF
TRDV1 CALGTPYVTGYTDKLIF
TRDV1 CALGGPPSYDKLIF
TRDV1 CALGGVLRVVGDLTDKLIF
TRDV1 CALGDTFLPHSTDKLIF
TRDV1 CALGERSVIGDKLIF
TRDV1 CARGELALSRGGYTDKLIF
TRDV1 CALGEPGRGYGGYKTDKLIF
TRDV1 CALGGAGEAGYWLFNTDKLIF
TRDV1 CALEKAPLLTGGTYTDKLIF
TRDV1 CALGERPNLLGDTDKLIF
TRDV1 CALGGSYSYWGIRRRGTEYTDKLIF
TRDV1 CALGELRLRWGIRMGFGTDKLIF
TRDV1 CALGAIPQRIRGVYKLIF
TRDV1 CALGDSVLRHHGRYTDKLIF
TRDV1 CALGPREGTGGRLIF
TRDV1 CALVLRGVLGDTRGADKLIF
TRDV1 CALGERYGRGWDNGLLIF
TRDV1 CALGDEVTPTRTGGHNPKLIF
TRDV1 CALGRWGAQYPDKLIF
TRDV1 CAPGELSYLTGDSDKLIF
TRDV1 CALGVGGAYTDKLIF
TRDV1 CALGELSFLRTPYDERIF
TRDV1 CALGGGPSRTGGYAGRADKLIF
TRDV1 CALGDDDQALTGEYARGTDKLIF
TRDV1 CALGELPRPDSDRILGGTDKLIF
TRDV1 CALGELVPTLVLGDTTTDKLIF
TRDV1 CALGDGGLPTQYWGIFAKLIF
TRDV1 CALGANTGGLTDTDKLIF
TRDV1 CALGVLPRLGDNGPLHKLIF
TRDV1 CALGDIAGGWDKLIF
TRDV1 CALGEIPPGAVYTDKLIF